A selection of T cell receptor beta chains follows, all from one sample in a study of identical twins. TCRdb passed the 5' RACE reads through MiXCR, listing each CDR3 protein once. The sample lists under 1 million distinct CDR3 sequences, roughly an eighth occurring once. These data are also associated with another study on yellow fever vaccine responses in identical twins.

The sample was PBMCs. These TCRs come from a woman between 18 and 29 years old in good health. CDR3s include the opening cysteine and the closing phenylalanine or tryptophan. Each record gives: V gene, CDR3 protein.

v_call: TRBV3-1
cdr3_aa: CASSHTSGTGLGGEQFF

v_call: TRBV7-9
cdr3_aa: CASSSNRVRKETQYF

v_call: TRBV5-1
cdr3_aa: CASSFSQGNSYEQYF

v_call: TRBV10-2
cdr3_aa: CASRASGQETQYF

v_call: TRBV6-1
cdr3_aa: CASSEALTGGYGYTF

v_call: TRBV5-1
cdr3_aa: CASSLNSPTDTQYF

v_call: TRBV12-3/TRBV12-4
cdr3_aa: CASSSGTSGNSYEQYF

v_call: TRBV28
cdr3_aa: CASSYVRGPLYEQYF

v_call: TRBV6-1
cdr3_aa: CASSRTSGRGNEQFF

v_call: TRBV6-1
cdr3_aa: CASTTGGFDYGYTF

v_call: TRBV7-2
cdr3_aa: CASRRTDPAADTQYF

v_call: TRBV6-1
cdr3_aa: CASSLISGGNNEQFF

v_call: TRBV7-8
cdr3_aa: CASRETGGKGYEQYF

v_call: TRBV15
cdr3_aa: CATSRTENTGELFF

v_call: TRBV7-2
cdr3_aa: CASSLWTSSYNEQFF

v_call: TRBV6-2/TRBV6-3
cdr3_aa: CPSVPGVFTDTQYF

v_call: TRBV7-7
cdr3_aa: CASSRGTDADETQYF

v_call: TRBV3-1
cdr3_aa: CAISDIQPGLAGKGETQYF

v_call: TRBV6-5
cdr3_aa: CASSYGRQVDDYGYTF

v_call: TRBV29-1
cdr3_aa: CSVGHGVDEQYF

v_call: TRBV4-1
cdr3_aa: CASSPLTGSGTEAFF

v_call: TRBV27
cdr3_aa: CASSPPSVLRGTQYF

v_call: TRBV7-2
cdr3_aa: CASSLEVVTDTQYF

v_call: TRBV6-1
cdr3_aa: CASPGGPSTDTQYF

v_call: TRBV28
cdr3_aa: CASSLSRDTGELFF

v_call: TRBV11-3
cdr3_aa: CASSLAGGTQYF